A selection of T cell receptor beta chains follows, all from one sample in a study of STAT5B mutations in CD4+ large granular lymphocyte leukemia. Assay used: immunoSEQ multiplex PCR; TCRdb lists only in-frame clones, some missing. This sample has about 35,000 clones, with 68% found just once. What was sequenced was CD4+ T cells from blood buffy coats. All receptors derive from a human donor in good health. Each CDR3 is given with its conserved first and last residue. The D gene is left open where the match is weak. Size tells how often a clone was seen (once, few, many) or the class of an expanded clone, and some rows leave it out.

-,TRBV11-2,TRBD2,TRBJ2-7,CASSLVTGGGYEQYF,TGTGCCAGCAGCTTAGTCACGGGAGGGGGCTACGAGCAGTACTTC
-,TRBV2,-,TRBJ1-4,CASRGGPVNEKLFF,TGTGCCAGCAGGGGGGGACCAGTTAATGAAAAACTGTTTTTT
-,TRBV21-1,-,TRBJ1-1,CASRERTEAFF,TGTGCCAGCAGGGAGCGCACTGAAGCTTTCTTT
-,TRBV12-2,-,TRBJ2-1,CASRLDGLAGYGSYNEQFF,TGTGCAAGTCGCTTAGACGGACTAGCGGGGTACGGTTCCTACAATGAGCAGTTCTTC
-,TRBV10-3,TRBD2,TRBJ2-1,CAISERGGNYNEQFF,TGTGCCATCAGTGAGCGGGGGGGCAACTACAATGAGCAGTTCTTC
-,TRBV7-2,-,TRBJ1-5,CASSLFSRGNQPQHF,TGTGCCAGCAGCTTATTCAGTAGGGGCAATCAGCCCCAGCATTTT
-,TRBV6-1,-,TRBJ2-1,CASSEALEVYNEQFF,TGTGCCAGCAGTGAAGCGCTCGAGGTTTACAATGAGCAGTTCTTC
few,TRBV18,-,TRBJ1-1,CASSEGSRVPEAFF,TGTGCCAGCTCAGAGGGGAGCAGGGTCCCTGAAGCTTTCTTT
-,TRBV7-9,TRBD1,TRBJ1-4,CASSLVPTGVDEKLFF,TGTGCCAGCAGCTTAGTACCGACAGGGGTAGACGAAAAACTGTTTTTT
-,TRBV5-1,-,TRBJ2-2,CASSLGRGTGELFF,TGCGCCAGCAGCTTGGGAAGGGGTACCGGGGAGCTGTTTTTT
once,TRBV11-3,-,TRBJ2-3,CASSAGSVTDTQYF,TGTGCCAGCAGCGCCGGCAGCGTCACAGATACGCAGTATTTT
-,TRBV11-2,-,TRBJ1-1,CASSPAWGTEAFF,TGTGCCAGCAGCCCCGCCTGGGGCACTGAAGCTTTCTTT
few,TRBV5-1,-,TRBJ1-1,CASSLEGNTEAFF,TGCGCCAGCAGCTTGGAGGGGAACACTGAAGCTTTCTTT
-,TRBV9,-,TRBJ2-3,CASSQRTVGTDTQYF,TGTGCCAGCAGCCAAAGGACGGTCGGCACAGATACGCAGTATTTT
-,TRBV23-1,TRBD1,TRBJ1-1,CARTTWAGGPVEDTEAFF,TGCGCCCGGACGACGTGGGCAGGGGGCCCTGTTGAGGACACTGAAGCTTTCTTT
few,TRBV5-1,-,TRBJ1-1,CASSWNRGTEAFF,TGCGCCAGCAGCTGGAATAGGGGCACTGAAGCTTTCTTT
-,TRBV2,TRBD1,TRBJ2-5,CASTRQGAGETQYF,TGTGCCAGCACCCGACAGGGGGCCGGGGAGACCCAGTACTTC
-,TRBV29-1,TRBD1,TRBJ2-3,CSGSGGGTDTQYF,TGCAGCGGCTCAGGGGGAGGCACAGATACGCAGTATTTT
-,TRBV7-9,-,TRBJ1-1,CASSFGRNTEAFF,TGTGCCAGCAGCTTCGGCAGGAACACTGAAGCTTTCTTT
-,TRBV27,-,TRBJ2-3,CASTAHSGTDTQYF,TGTGCCAGCACGGCTCACAGCGGCACAGATACGCAGTATTTT
few,TRBV2,-,TRBJ1-5,CASRGQLNQPQHF,TGTGCCAGCCGAGGACAGCTGAATCAGCCCCAGCATTTT
-,TRBV5-4,TRBD2,TRBJ2-3,CASSLISGEGDTQYF,TGTGCCAGCAGCTTGATTAGCGGGGAAGGAGATACGCAGTATTTT
-,TRBV2,-,TRBJ1-2,CASSKRQVADYGYTF,TGTGCCAGCAGTAAGAGACAGGTGGCGGACTATGGCTACACCTTC
-,TRBV5-1,-,TRBJ2-1,CASSRDKTYNEQFF,TGCGCCAGCAGCCGGGACAAAACTTACAATGAGCAGTTCTTC
once,TRBV7-9,-,TRBJ1-3,CASSYTGISGNTIYF,TGTGCCAGCAGTTACACAGGGATCTCTGGAAACACCATATATTTT
once,TRBV6-5,-,TRBJ2-7,CASSSPRDAGYEQYF,TGTGCCAGCAGTTCGCCGAGGGACGCCGGCTACGAGCAGTACTTC
-,TRBV7-9,TRBD2,TRBJ2-1,CASSPRTSGAGNEQFF,TGTGCCAGCAGCCCGCGGACTAGCGGGGCAGGGAATGAGCAGTTCTTC
-,TRBV10-3,TRBD1,TRBJ2-5,CAISAGTGVETQYF,TGTGCCATCAGTGCGGGGACAGGGGTTGAGACCCAGTACTTC
few,TRBV19,-,TRBJ1-1,CASRDIGNTEAFF,TGTGCCAGCAGAGATATTGGGAACACTGAAGCTTTCTTT
few,TRBV4-1,-,TRBJ1-5,CASSQVGTNQPQHF,TGCGCCAGCAGCCAAGTCGGAACCAATCAGCCCCAGCATTTT
-,TRBV14,-,TRBJ1-1,CASSQNGGPTEAFF,TGTGCCAGCAGCCAAAACGGGGGGCCCACTGAAGCTTTCTTT
-,TRBV9,TRBD2,TRBJ2-1,CASSVRGLAGHNEQFF,TGTGCCAGCAGCGTAAGGGGACTAGCGGGCCACAATGAGCAGTTCTTC
-,TRBV7-6,-,TRBJ2-5,CASSLPGPGLDPGAQYF,TGTGCCAGCAGCTTACCAGGCCCGGGATTAGACCCGGGGGCCCAGTACTTC
few,TRBV5-4,-,TRBJ2-1,CASGEQASYNEQFF,TGTGCCAGCGGAGAGCAGGCCTCCTACAATGAGCAGTTCTTC
few,TRBV14,-,TRBJ1-4,CASSQVLRGAAEKLFF,TGTGCCAGCAGCCAAGTCCTACGGGGGGCCGCTGAAAAACTGTTTTTT
-,TRBV7-8,-,TRBJ2-7,CASSHRVVDEQYF,TGTGCCAGCAGTCACAGGGTTGTCGACGAGCAGTACTTC
-,TRBV28,-,TRBJ2-7,CASSPAAIDGYEQYF,TGTGCCAGCAGTCCCGCAGCCATCGACGGATACGAGCAGTACTTC
-,TRBV19,-,TRBJ2-1,CASSTGSSNNEQFF,TGTGCCAGTAGTACTGGAAGCAGCAACAATGAGCAGTTCTTC
few,TRBV2,-,TRBJ1-2,CASKLQGSDGYTF,TGTGCCAGCAAACTCCAGGGGAGTGATGGCTACACCTTC
-,TRBV19,TRBD1,TRBJ2-1,CASSIDQGVGVEQFF,TGTGCCAGTAGTATAGACCAGGGGGTGGGGGTTGAGCAGTTCTTC
-,TRBV19,TRBD1,TRBJ1-1,CASSTRQGRTEAFF,TGTGCCAGTAGTACCCGACAGGGTCGGACTGAAGCTTTCTTT
-,TRBV5-1,-,TRBJ1-4,CASSLVGDFATNEKLFF,TGCGCCAGCAGCTTGGTGGGGGACTTTGCAACTAATGAAAAACTGTTTTTT
-,TRBV5-1,-,TRBJ1-5,CASSLAVGQGQPQHF,TGCGCCAGCAGCTTGGCCGTTGGTCAGGGCCAGCCCCAGCATTTT
-,TRBV5-1,-,TRBJ2-2,CASSHPGEVGAGELFF,TGCGCCAGCAGCCACCCCGGGGAGGTGGGCGCCGGGGAGCTGTTTTTT
-,TRBV2,-,TRBJ1-4,CASSGTLKLFF,TGTGCCAGCAGTGGGACCCTGAAACTGTTTTTT
-,TRBV11-3,TRBD1,TRBJ2-1,CASSLTDRGLHNEQFF,TGTGCCAGCAGCTTGACAGACAGGGGGCTCCACAATGAGCAGTTCTTC
-,TRBV11-3,-,TRBJ2-1,CASSLGWGLTYNEQFF,TGTGCCAGCAGCTTAGGTTGGGGCCTAACCTACAATGAGCAGTTCTTC
-,TRBV19,TRBD1,TRBJ1-2,CASSIVTGGTGYGYTF,TGTGCCAGTAGTATAGTAACAGGGGGCACTGGGTATGGCTACACCTTC
-,TRBV7-8,-,TRBJ2-2,CASSLGGTGTGELFF,TGTGCCAGCAGCTTAGGGGGAACGGGGACCGGGGAGCTGTTTTTT